This T cell receptor (beta chain) was captured by sequencing in a study of CD8+ T cells in alopecia areata. Extraction and reverse transcription of RNA yielded cDNA as the sequencing template. TCRdb's table, derived via immunoSEQ multiplex PCR, lists solely in-frame clones and lacks some. This table holds 150,000 to 200,000 clones, around 71% found once. Sorting from PBMCs produced CD4+ and CD8+ T cells. V dropped 1 base and J dropped 2 bases, with 16 bases sitting between them. This CDR3 has 17 residues. Germline CDR1 SGHDT, CDR2 YYEEEE. This clone has more than one count but fewer than ten. The TCR sequence derives from a human donor with alopecia areata. The specimen was CD8+ T cells sorted from blood, collected at week 0. The V call is TRBV5-6, the J call TRBJ1-5; perhaps TRBD1 as D (5 bases). CDR3 sequence: CASSLKSGISGNQPQHF. CDR3 nucleotides: TGTGCCAGCAGCTTGAAGTCAGGGATCAGTGGCAATCAGCCCCAGCATTTT.